The 14 T cell receptor beta chains in this list originate from one sample, sequenced in a study of response to subunit inactivated influenza vaccine (dated by TCRdb to 2017 to 2018). The protocol used for the library was RT-PCR. Data came from an Illumina HiSeq 2500. TCRdb redid the processing of the public reads, applying fastp at Q25 and MiXCR, and retained in-frame beta chains. Identical CDR3 protein sequences are pooled into one entry, listed with their most common genes and DNA. The sample profile shows almost 600,000 distinct CDR3 sequences; 14% of them were found once. The top ten constitute around 10% of the sample. Material: PBMCs from blood, obtained 11 to 12 days after vaccination. The receptors derive from a middle-aged man who received an inactivated influenza vaccine. Donor details come from another sample of the same person, matched by shared clones.

The chain couples TRBV27 to TRBJ2-2, with D maybe TRBD1 (6 bases). The CDR3 extends over 16 amino acids. V gave up 0 bases and J gave up 1 base, with 9 bases separating them. Germline CDR1 and CDR2: MNHEY and SMNVEV (reference sequence). CDR3: CASSLSGTWNTGELFF. CDR3 nucleotides: TGTGCCAGCAGTTTATCGGGGACATGGAACACCGGGGAGCTGTTTTTT.

This clonotype was detected a few times. V gene TRBV30 combines with J gene TRBJ1-6, with D uncertain. The germline V and J ends were trimmed by 6 bases and 9 bases, with 21 bases remaining between them. The germline gives CDR1 GTSNPN, CDR2 SVGIG (reference sequence). CDR3 size: 15 residues. CDR3 region: CACPGNWRSGSPLHF. The CDR3 region has the DNA TGTGCCTGCCCGGGAAATTGGCGGAGCGGTTCACCCCTCCACTTT.

This rearrangement joins TRBV6-2 or TRBV6-3 to TRBJ2-1, with 10 positions matching TRBD1. CDR1 and CDR2 (germline): MNHEY, SVGEGT. V was clipped by 10 bases and J by 8 bases; unmatched bases: 5. CDR3 length: 12 residues. The CDR3 spells CATRQGADEQFF. In nucleotides, the CDR3 is TGTGCCACACGACAGGGGGCGGATGAGCAGTTCTTC.

In its sample, this clonotype was seen a few times. The chain has TRBV12-3 or TRBV12-4 and TRBJ1-4; D is possibly TRBD1 (5 bases). This CDR3 region has 16 residues. V lost 5 bases to trimming and J lost 8 bases, with 21 bases between them. CDR3 loop: CASSPGGRSLGEKLFF. DNA for the CDR3: TGTGCCAGCAGTCCTGGGGGTCGTTCACTCGGGGAAAAACTGTTTTTT.

The V gene is TRBV25-1, the J gene TRBJ2-1, with 12 bases aligning to TRBD2. The CDR3 consists of 14 residues. V lost 5 bases, J lost 9 bases, and 5 bases stayed unmatched. In germline, CDR1 is MGHDK, CDR2 SYGVNS. CDR3: CASSSSGGDGEQFF. The CDR3 DNA is TGTGCCAGCAGTTCTAGCGGGGGGGACGGTGAGCAGTTCTTC.

The chain recombines TRBV10-3 with TRBJ2-7; D remains ambiguous. V lost 3 bases and J 7 bases, leaving 10 bases between the germline ends. The CDR3 is 12 residues long. Germline assignment: CDR1 ENHRY and CDR2 SYGVKD. This chain's CDR3 is CAISETGYEQYF. DNA for the CDR3: TGTGCCATCAGTGAAACCGGATATGAGCAGTACTTC.

A few counts support this clonotype. This chain connects TRBV2 to TRBJ2-1; 8 bases agree with TRBD1. The CDR3 has 14 amino acids. Looked up from germline, CDR1 is SNHLY and CDR2 is FYNNEI. The ends lost 4 bases at V and 9 bases at J; junction bases unmatched: 8. The CDR3 DNA follows: TGTGCCAGCAGTGGCAGGGGGCCCACAACTGAGCAGTTCTTC. Amino acid sequence: CASSGRGPTTEQFF.

Only a few counts were recorded for this clonotype. This rearrangement joins TRBV11-2 to TRBJ2-1; D ambiguous. This CDR3 is built from 12 residues. CDR1 and CDR2 (germline): SGHAT, FQNNGV. CDR3 in DNA: TGTGCAACCCAAGAGGCCTACAATGAGCAGTTCTTC. As protein: CATQEAYNEQFF.

V gene TRBV6-2 or TRBV6-3 combines with J gene TRBJ2-7, with D unresolved. Per the germline V gene, CDR1 is MNHEY and CDR2 is SVGEGT. This CDR3 comprises 17 residues. The V gene lost 0 bases and the J gene lost 2 bases, with 17 bases spanning the gap. The CDR3 reads CASSYSVPGHPTYEQYF. The CDR3 nucleotides are TGTGCCAGCAGTTACTCGGTCCCAGGCCACCCCACCTACGAGCAGTACTTC.

This clonotype occurred many times. The chain combines TRBV6-2 or TRBV6-3 with TRBJ2-2; 11 nucleotides align to TRBD2. V trimming: 5 bases; J trimming: 4 bases; junction bases outside the gene matches: 21. The CDR3 covers 21 residues. CDR1 is MNHEY and CDR2 is SVGEGT in the germline V gene. The CDR3 sequence is CASSQNGTSGPRGGFTGELFF. The DNA for the CDR3 is TGTGCCAGCAGTCAGAATGGGACTAGCGGCCCTCGGGGGGGATTCACCGGGGAGCTGTTTTTT.

This clonotype was recorded a few times. This rearrangement joins TRBV20-1 to TRBJ2-3; D is undetermined. CDR3 size: 9 residues. V was cut by 4 bases and J by 6 bases, with 2 bases left in between. Germline CDR1 reads DFQATT; CDR2 reads SNEGSKA (reference sequence). Here the CDR3 DNA reads TGCAGTGCTACTGATACGCAGTATTTT. This sequence encodes CSATDTQYF.

V gene TRBV5-1 combines with J gene TRBJ2-7, with a tentative D call TRBD2 (5 bases). V was pared by 4 bases and J by 5 bases, with 13 bases between. Germline CDR1 is SGHRS and CDR2 is YFSETQ. This CDR3 is built from 13 residues. The CDR3 nucleotides read TGCGCCAGCAGCCACCCCCCGAGGGACGAGCAGTACTTC. It yields the protein CASSHPPRDEQYF.

The V call is TRBV28, the J call TRBJ2-7, with no clear D. Germline V gene lookup returns CDR1 MDHEN and CDR2 SYDVKM. The CDR3 consists of 17 residues. V was clipped by 5 bases and J by 4 bases, with 24 bases between them. The CDR3 spells CASSPKTAEAQWYEQYF. DNA for the CDR3: TGTGCCAGCAGTCCTAAAACGGCCGAGGCGCAATGGTACGAGCAGTACTTC. Full variable domain (rest looked up from reference TRBV28 and TRBJ2-7): DVKVTQSSRYLVKRTGEKVFLECVQDMDHENMFWYRQDPGLGLRLIYFSYDVKMKEKGDIPEGYSVSREKKERFSLILESASTNQTSMYLCASSPKTAEAQWYEQYFGPGTRLTVT.

This clonotype was seen a handful of times. The rearrangement uses TRBV6-7 and TRBJ2-5; D unresolved. TRBV6-7 falls under the ORF class, with uncertain function. The CDR3 is 13 residues long. The germline V and J ends were trimmed by 1 base and 3 bases, with 6 bases remaining between them. The chain's CDR3 is CASSYCPEETQYF. Written as DNA, the CDR3 is TGTGCCAGCAGTTACTGCCCGGAAGAGACCCAGTACTTC.